Listed below are T cell receptor beta chains from one sample, sequenced in a study of blood T cell repertoires in COVID-19. The data were produced by immunoSEQ multiplex PCR, yet TCRdb's version contains in-frame clones alone and is incomplete. Of about 200,000 clones in the sample, approximately 89% were seen once. Sequencing was done on a sample of PBMCs or T cells enriched from blood (not recorded which). The receptors here all came from a woman aged 40 to 50 with acute COVID-19. CDR3s include the opening cysteine and the closing phenylalanine or tryptophan. Fields, in order: CDR3 length, J gene, V gene, D gene, clone size, CDR3 protein, CDR3 DNA. A D gene is named only where the DNA matches it firmly. Clone size is shown for a subset of rows, as once, few, many or a class of expanded clone.

length: 14; J: TRBJ2-5; V: TRBV6-4; D: TRBD1; size: .; CDR3: CASSGQGVQETQYF; DNA: TGTGCCAGCAGTGGACAGGGTGTTCAAGAGACCCAGTACTTC
length: 16; J: TRBJ1-3; V: TRBV9; D: TRBD1; size: once; CDR3: CASSAEGQGYGNTIYF; DNA: TGTGCCAGCAGCGCCGAAGGACAGGGGTACGGAAACACCATATATTTT
length: 12; J: TRBJ1-2; V: TRBV11-3; D: .; size: .; CDR3: CASVTGSYGYTF; DNA: TGTGCCAGCGTGACAGGTAGCTATGGCTACACCTTC
length: 12; J: TRBJ2-1; V: TRBV12-3/TRBV12-4; D: .; size: few; CDR3: CASSHRGLRQFF; DNA: TGTGCCAGCAGTCACAGGGGACTTCGGCAGTTCTTC
length: 14; J: TRBJ2-1; V: TRBV5-6; D: .; size: once; CDR3: CASSAFAGYNEQFF; DNA: TGTGCCAGCAGCGCTTTTGCGGGCTACAATGAGCAGTTCTTC
length: 13; J: TRBJ2-7; V: TRBV6-5; D: .; size: .; CDR3: CASRPGREYEQYF; DNA: TGTGCCAGCAGGCCGGGACGGGAGTACGAGCAGTACTTC
length: 14; J: TRBJ2-3; V: TRBV28; D: .; size: .; CDR3: CATQFIQGTDTQYF; DNA: TGTGCCACCCAATTTATTCAGGGGACAGATACGCAGTATTTT
length: 16; J: TRBJ2-1; V: TRBV28; D: .; size: .; CDR3: CASSLQGRGSYNEQFF; DNA: TGTGCCAGCAGTTTACAGGGGCGCGGTTCCTACAATGAGCAGTTCTTC
length: 13; J: TRBJ2-5; V: TRBV7-2; D: .; size: .; CDR3: CASSSGGWETQYF; DNA: TGTGCCAGCAGCTCCGGGGGTTGGGAGACCCAGTACTTC
length: 13; J: TRBJ1-1; V: TRBV13; D: .; size: .; CDR3: CASSLVGGGEAFF; DNA: TGTGCCAGCAGCTTAGTGGGGGGAGGTGAAGCTTTCTTT
length: 12; J: TRBJ2-7; V: TRBV30; D: .; size: .; CDR3: CAWSGGFHEQYF; DNA: TGTGCCTGGAGCGGAGGGTTCCACGAGCAGTACTTC
length: 13; J: TRBJ1-2; V: TRBV7-6; D: .; size: .; CDR3: CASSSGGDYGYTF; DNA: TGTGCCAGCAGCTCCGGAGGGGACTATGGCTACACCTTC
length: 14; J: TRBJ1-2; V: TRBV9; D: TRBD1; size: .; CDR3: CASSPGTATYGYTF; DNA: TGTGCCAGCAGCCCCGGGACAGCCACCTATGGCTACACCTTC
length: 15; J: TRBJ2-7; V: TRBV6-5; D: TRBD1; size: .; CDR3: CASSLQDRDGYEQYF; DNA: TGTGCCAGCAGTCTCCAGGACAGGGATGGCTACGAGCAGTACTTC
length: 15; J: TRBJ2-2; V: TRBV29-1; D: TRBD1; size: .; CDR3: CSVDGGQGAPGELFF; DNA: TGCAGCGTTGATGGGGGACAGGGGGCCCCCGGGGAGCTGTTTTTT
length: 20; J: TRBJ2-2; V: TRBV9; D: TRBD2; size: .; CDR3: CASSVDLGTSGGARTGELFF; DNA: TGTGCCAGCAGCGTAGACCTCGGGACTAGCGGGGGGGCCCGCACCGGGGAGCTGTTTTTT
length: 17; J: TRBJ2-5; V: TRBV28; D: TRBD2; size: .; CDR3: CASSFGLAGGRQETQYF; DNA: TGTGCCAGCAGTTTCGGGCTAGCGGGGGGGAGACAAGAGACCCAGTACTTC
length: 16; J: TRBJ1-4; V: TRBV28; D: TRBD1; size: .; CDR3: CASLSWTGGRNEKLFF; DNA: TGTGCCAGCCTATCATGGACAGGCGGACGGAATGAAAAACTGTTTTTT
length: 12; J: TRBJ1-1; V: TRBV7-3; D: TRBD1; size: .; CDR3: CARGDRGDEAFF; DNA: TGTGCCAGGGGCGACAGGGGCGATGAAGCTTTCTTT
length: 18; J: TRBJ2-2; V: TRBV9; D: TRBD2; size: .; CDR3: CASSFGTSGRIGTGELFF; DNA: TGTGCCAGCAGCTTCGGGACTAGCGGGAGGATCGGCACCGGGGAGCTGTTTTTT
length: 15; J: TRBJ1-6; V: TRBV4-1; D: TRBD1; size: .; CDR3: CASSQTWDRYSPLHF; DNA: TGCGCCAGCAGCCAAACATGGGACAGATATTCACCCCTCCACTTT
length: 15; J: TRBJ1-2; V: TRBV6-6; D: .; size: once; CDR3: CASSYPFPQNYGYTF; DNA: TGTGCCAGCAGTTACCCATTCCCACAAAACTATGGCTACACCTTC
length: 14; J: TRBJ2-1; V: TRBV7-8; D: TRBD2; size: .; CDR3: CASSRSGNNNEQFF; DNA: TGTGCCAGCAGCCGTAGCGGGAATAACAATGAGCAGTTCTTC
length: 16; J: TRBJ2-7; V: TRBV24-1; D: TRBD1; size: .; CDR3: CATSDVTGTGKTEQYF; DNA: TGTGCCACCAGTGATGTAACCGGGACAGGGAAAACCGAGCAGTACTTC
length: 14; J: TRBJ2-1; V: TRBV28; D: .; size: .; CDR3: CASRWRGPYNEQFF; DNA: TGTGCCAGCCGGTGGCGGGGACCTTACAATGAGCAGTTCTTC
length: 16; J: TRBJ1-5; V: TRBV7-8; D: .; size: .; CDR3: CASSDTGTPFNQPQHF; DNA: TGTGCCAGCAGCGATACAGGGACCCCTTTCAATCAGCCCCAGCATTTT
length: 15; J: TRBJ1-4; V: TRBV3-1/TRBV3-2; D: .; size: .; CDR3: CASSQEGGLREKLFF; DNA: TGTGCCAGCAGCCAAGAGGGGGGACTACGAGAAAAACTGTTTTTT
length: 13; J: TRBJ1-1; V: TRBV27; D: .; size: .; CDR3: CASSFRVGTEAFF; DNA: TGTGCCAGCAGTTTCAGGGTCGGCACTGAAGCTTTCTTT
length: 16; J: TRBJ2-7; V: TRBV16; D: TRBD1; size: .; CDR3: CASSQSAAGGWNEQYF; DNA: TGTGCCAGCAGCCAATCGGCCGCAGGGGGATGGAACGAGCAGTACTTC
length: 12; J: TRBJ2-7; V: TRBV27; D: .; size: .; CDR3: CASSPLLGEQYF; DNA: TGTGCCAGCAGTCCTCTCCTAGGAGAGCAGTACTTC
length: 19; J: TRBJ2-5; V: TRBV9; D: TRBD2; size: .; CDR3: CASSAPKGLAGLSRETQYF; DNA: TGTGCCAGCAGCGCGCCAAAGGGTCTAGCGGGGTTATCCCGAGAGACCCAGTACTTC
length: 14; J: TRBJ1-1; V: TRBV10-2; D: TRBD1; size: .; CDR3: CASSAPARGTEAFF; DNA: TGCGCCAGCAGCGCCCCGGCCAGGGGGACTGAAGCTTTCTTT
length: 12; J: TRBJ2-5; V: TRBV5-4; D: .; size: .; CDR3: CASSLLQETQYF; DNA: TGTGCCAGCAGCTTGCTCCAGGAGACCCAGTACTTC
length: 15; J: TRBJ2-5; V: TRBV5-4; D: .; size: .; CDR3: CASSLDPLGLETQYF; DNA: TGTGCCAGCAGCTTGGACCCCTTGGGGCTAGAGACCCAGTACTTC
length: 16; J: TRBJ2-5; V: TRBV18; D: .; size: .; CDR3: CASSPGHAQTGETQYF; DNA: TGTGCCAGCTCACCGGGACACGCCCAAACGGGAGAGACCCAGTACTTC
length: 11; J: TRBJ2-2; V: TRBV28; D: .; size: few; CDR3: CASSPYGELFF; DNA: TGTGCCAGCAGCCCTTATGGGGAGCTGTTTTTT
length: 15; J: TRBJ1-5; V: TRBV2; D: .; size: .; CDR3: CASSGGRGANQPQHF; DNA: TGTGCCAGCAGCGGCGGGAGGGGGGCAAATCAGCCCCAGCATTTT
length: 15; J: TRBJ2-5; V: TRBV7-2; D: TRBD2; size: .; CDR3: CASGGTSGSGETQYF; DNA: TGTGCCAGCGGCGGGACTAGCGGGAGTGGGGAGACCCAGTACTTC
length: 15; J: TRBJ2-5; V: TRBV7-2; D: TRBD2; size: .; CDR3: CASSFSGGVRETQYF; DNA: TGTGCCAGCAGCTTTAGCGGGGGGGTCCGAGAGACCCAGTACTTC
length: 14; J: TRBJ2-1; V: TRBV10-2; D: TRBD2; size: .; CDR3: CASSDTSGGVGQFF; DNA: TGCGCCAGCAGTGATACTAGCGGGGGGGTTGGGCAGTTCTTC
length: 15; J: TRBJ2-6; V: TRBV5-4; D: .; size: .; CDR3: CASSRPASEANVLTF; DNA: TGTGCCAGCAGCCGACCAGCTAGCGAGGCCAACGTCCTGACTTTC
length: 16; J: TRBJ2-7; V: TRBV9; D: .; size: .; CDR3: CASSFRGFTSLDEQYF; DNA: TGTGCCAGCAGCTTCCGAGGATTTACTAGTCTCGACGAGCAGTACTTC